The present entry profiles one TCR beta chain with its context. Its target is unknown. This sample was included in a study of beta chain features in type 1 diabetes. Expressed TCRB transcripts got sequenced, as all isolated RNA was reverse transcribed. TCRdb's copy holds only in-frame clones and misses some; the assay was immunoSEQ multiplex PCR. The data contain around 340,000 clones, approximately 8% of them singletons. Blood was drawn once from each donor into heparinised tubes. The draws averaged about 110 mL. The CDR3 is 15 residues long. Trimming pared 4 bases from V and 5 bases from J, leaving 14 bases between. From germline, CDR1 is SEHNR and CDR2 FQNEAQ (reference sequence). Regarding the study as a whole: Equally in patients and controls, PCR might preferentially amplify shorter templates.

The sequence derives from a woman aged 18-35 years in good health. Sequencing was performed on central memory CD4+ T cells from blood. This sequence joins TRBV7-9 and TRBJ1-4; possible D gene TRBD1, 6 bases. The CDR3 loop is CASSSPGHSNEKLFF. In DNA, the CDR3 is TGTGCCAGCAGCTCGCCGGGACACTCAAATGAAAAACTGTTTTTT.